The 21 T cell receptor beta chains below all came from one sample that was sequenced in a study of T cell changes during pregnancy in multiple sclerosis. TCRdb's table, derived via immunoSEQ multiplex PCR, lists solely in-frame clones and lacks some. The table has about 70,000 clones, less than 95% seen once. This sample comprised peripheral blood, obtained in the third trimester of pregnancy. The receptors were sampled from a female donor with multiple sclerosis, enrolled in a pregnancy study.

This clone has more than one count but fewer than ten. This CDR3 is also generated by other DNA sequences in the sample. The chain employs TRBV29-1 and TRBJ1-4; D gene uncertain. The length of the CDR3 is 10 residues. V dropped 6 bases and J dropped 6 bases, with 5 bases sitting between them. Germline V gene data show CDR1 as SQVTM and CDR2 as ANQGSEA. The CDR3 loop is CSVLDEKLFF. DNA of the CDR3: TGCAGCGTCCTTGATGAAAAACTGTTTTTT.

The CDR3 loop reads CASSPLAGEQYF. The CDR3 DNA sequence: TGTGCCAGCAGCCCCCTGGCGGGCGAGCAGTACTTC. V usage is TRBV4-2 and J usage is TRBJ2-7, with D tentatively TRBD2 (5 bases). The ends were cut back, 4 bases at V and 6 bases at J, with 10 bases in the middle. Per germline, CDR1 LGHNA and CDR2 YNFKEQ. This CDR3 spans 12 amino acids.

The chain couples TRBV6-6 to TRBJ1-5; D is perhaps TRBD1 (5 bases). The V gene's germline CDR1 is MNHNY and CDR2 SVGAGI (reference sequence). V lost 4 bases, J lost 3 bases, and 13 bases lay in between. CDR3 length: 15 residues. The CDR3 protein is CASSSGRAYNQPQHF. Here the CDR3 DNA reads TGTGCCAGCAGTTCTGGCAGGGCTTACAATCAGCCCCAGCATTTT.

This clone was detected a few times. The rearrangement uses TRBV5-1 and TRBJ2-4; TRBD1 matches at 9 bases. The CDR3 extends over 16 amino acids. V gave up 4 bases and J gave up 6 bases; unmatched junction bases: 11. The germline CDR1 and CDR2 sequences are SGHRS and YFSETQ. This CDR3 reads CASSGTGQGGGNIQYF. The CDR3 DNA is TGCGCCAGCAGCGGAACGGGACAGGGTGGAGGAAACATTCAGTACTTC.

The CDR3 coding sequence is TGTGCCATCAATGACGGGACAGCTCCTTACGAGCAGTACTTC. Amino acid sequence: CAINDGTAPYEQYF. This chain joins TRBV10-3 and TRBJ2-7; 7 positions match TRBD1. This CDR3 comprises 14 residues. The germline V gene has CDR1 ENHRY and CDR2 SYGVKD. The junction had 10 bases not matched to a gene; V was cut back by 7 bases and J by 4 bases.

J is TRBJ1-6 and V is TRBV4-3; D gene unclear. This CDR3 has 16 residues. Between the trimmed V and J ends, which lost 1 base and 6 bases, there was a span of 13 bases. From germline, CDR1 is LGHNA and CDR2 YSLEER. CDR3 DNA: TGCGCCAGCAGCCAAGGGTCGCGGGTTGGTAATTCACCCCTCCACTTT. Encoded protein: CASSQGSRVGNSPLHF.

This chain links TRBV5-4 with TRBJ1-1; D perhaps matches TRBD1 (6 bases). The CDR3 sequence is 16 residues long. CDR1 and CDR2 from the germline V gene are SGHNT and YYREEE (reference sequence). Trimming pared 5 bases from V and 11 bases from J, leaving 28 bases between. The CDR3 bases are TGTGCCAGCAGTCCAGAAGGTGGCTGGGGGCGAAGGTCTGCTTTCTTT. This translates into CASSPEGGWGRRSAFF.

The chain employs TRBV9 and TRBJ2-3; 11 bases are a match to TRBD2. The CDR3 runs to 18 residues. Trimming cost V 0 bases and J 5 bases; bases outside gene matches: 11. The germline gives CDR1 SGDLS, CDR2 YYNGEE. DNA of the CDR3: TGTGCCAGCAGCGTAGGGGTTACTAGCGGGGGAGTAGTAGATACGCAGTATTTT. It specifies CASSVGVTSGGVVDTQYF.

The chain is built from TRBV7-6 and TRBJ2-7; 11 bases match TRBD2. The germline gives CDR1 SGHVS, CDR2 FNYEAQ. CDR3 length: 14 amino acids. V shed 8 bases, J shed 4 bases, and the junction held 7 bases outside the gene matches. CDR3 protein: CASSRTSGRYEQYF. In DNA form, the CDR3 reads TGTGCCAGCTCCCGGACTAGCGGGCGATACGAGCAGTACTTC.

The V gene is TRBV6-5, the J gene TRBJ2-1; a weak D match, TRBD1 (6 bases). The CDR3 is 14 residues long. The germline CDR1 and CDR2 sequences are MNHEY and SVGAGI. V shed 6 bases and J shed 4 bases, with 13 bases lying between them. The CDR3 sequence: CASSTGIGYNEQFF. The CDR3 DNA follows: TGTGCCAGCAGCACAGGGATCGGGTACAATGAGCAGTTCTTC.

This chain joins TRBV12-5 and TRBJ2-7, with 7 bases lining up with TRBD1. The J segment lost 0 bases and the V segment lost 5 bases, leaving 4 bases of the junction unmatched. This CDR3 has 14 residues. The V gene's germline CDR1 is LGHNT and CDR2 FRNRAP. The CDR3 DNA sequence: TGTGCTAGTGGTCCCGGACAGGACTCCTACGAGCAGTACTTC. Translated: CASGPGQDSYEQYF.

Only one count was recorded for this clone. The V gene is TRBV18, the J gene TRBJ1-5; 7 bases map to TRBD1. The germline V gene has CDR1 KGHSH and CDR2 LQKENI. V trimming: 3 bases; J trimming: 5 bases; junction bases outside the gene matches: 1. The CDR3 has 13 amino acids. For the CDR3, the DNA is TGTGCCAGCTCACCCACAGGGGATCAGCCCCAGCATTTT. Translated, it gives CASSPTGDQPQHF.

V is TRBV29-1 and J is TRBJ1-2, with 11 bases matching TRBD1. The CDR3 runs to 14 residues. J lost 4 bases, V lost 2 bases, and 3 bases had no gene match. CDR1 and CDR2 from the germline V gene are SQVTM and ANQGSEA. Written as DNA, the CDR3 is TGCAGCGTTGAAAGGACAGGGGGCGGCTATGGCTACACCTTC. Its translation is CSVERTGGGYGYTF.

V gene TRBV6-5 combines with J gene TRBJ1-2, with 9 bases fitting TRBD1. The CDR3 runs to 14 residues. Looked up from germline, CDR1 is MNHEY and CDR2 is SVGAGI. Trimming cost V 6 bases and J 7 bases; bases outside gene matches: 9. CDR3 bases: TGTGCCAGCAGCTACCAGGACAGGGGCTCTGGCTACACCTTC. Amino acids: CASSYQDRGSGYTF.

This sequence joins TRBV7-9 and TRBJ1-1; D might be TRBD1 (5 bases). Trimming stripped 1 base from V and 3 bases from J, with 9 bases between. The CDR3 totals 14 residues. Looked up from germline, CDR1 is SEHNR and CDR2 is FQNEAQ (reference sequence). Here the CDR3 reads CASSLGGVDTEAFF. CDR3 nucleotide sequence: TGTGCCAGCAGCTTAGGGGGGGTGGACACTGAAGCTTTCTTT.

The chain couples TRBV29-1 to TRBJ1-1; 9 bases are shared with TRBD1. This CDR3 has 12 amino acids. The trim removed 7 bases at V and 4 bases at J, leaving 4 bases unmatched. Per the germline V gene, CDR1 is SQVTM and CDR2 is ANQGSEA. Written as DNA, the CDR3 is TGCAGCGCCCGGACAGGGGCCACTGAAGCTTTCTTT. Translation gives CSARTGATEAFF. Filled out from reference TRBV29-1 and TRBJ1-1, the complete variable domain reads SAVISQKPSRDICQRGTSLTIQCQVDSQVTMMFWYRQQPGQSLTLIATANQGSEATYESGFVIDKFPISRPNLTFSTLTVSNMSPEDSSIYLCSARTGATEAFFGQGTRLTVV.

This clone was detected only once. The chain joins TRBV27 to TRBJ2-1, with TRBD2 matching 8 bases. This CDR3 is built from 14 residues. Trimming took 3 bases from V and 2 from J; bases not matched to a gene: 0. From germline, CDR1 is MNHEY and CDR2 SMNVEV (reference sequence). In nucleotides, the CDR3 is TGTGCCAGCAGTTTGCGGGGGGCCTACAATGAGCAGTTCTTC. It is translated as CASSLRGAYNEQFF.

The J gene is TRBJ1-5, the V gene TRBV29-1; 9 positions match TRBD1. The CDR3 loop spans 14 amino acids. CDR1 is SQVTM and CDR2 is ANQGSEA in the germline V gene. V shed 6 bases and J 2 bases; nucleotides not matched to a gene: 5. The CDR3 protein is CSVGTGLGNQPQHF. DNA for the CDR3: TGCAGCGTGGGGACAGGGTTGGGCAATCAGCCCCAGCATTTT. Using reference TRBV29-1 and TRBJ1-5 for the parts outside the CDR3, the full variable domain is SAVISQKPSRDICQRGTSLTIQCQVDSQVTMMFWYRQQPGQSLTLIATANQGSEATYESGFVIDKFPISRPNLTFSTLTVSNMSPEDSSIYLCSVGTGLGNQPQHFGDGTRLSIL.

The CDR3 region is CASSLGGVAEAFF. DNA for the CDR3: TGTGCCAGCAGTTTGGGGGGGGTGGCTGAAGCTTTCTTT. The chain links TRBV6-5 to TRBJ1-1; a possible D gene is TRBD1 (5 bases). This CDR3 has 13 amino acids. The germline gives CDR1 MNHEY, CDR2 SVGAGI. Trimming left V 4 bases short and J 6 bases short, with 12 bases between.

The chain uses TRBV27 and TRBJ1-2; TRBD1 aligns across 10 bases. Germline-derived CDR1 and CDR2 are MNHEY and SMNVEV (reference sequence). Germline trimming cut 7 bases from V and 6 bases from J; bases unmatched to any gene: 17. This CDR3 is built from 17 residues. CDR3 in DNA: TGTGCCAGCAACGCCGGTCCTCCTCTGGACAGGGGGGATGGCTACACCTTC. Encoded protein: CASNAGPPLDRGDGYTF.

V and J are TRBV27 and TRBJ2-2; no firm D call. CDR3 size: 12 residues. Per the germline V gene, CDR1 is MNHEY and CDR2 is SMNVEV (reference sequence). Trimming took off 5 bases at V and 9 bases at J, with 10 bases between the two ends. The CDR3 sequence: CASSPPDWELFF. CDR3 DNA sequence: TGTGCCAGCAGTCCTCCTGACTGGGAGCTGTTTTTT.